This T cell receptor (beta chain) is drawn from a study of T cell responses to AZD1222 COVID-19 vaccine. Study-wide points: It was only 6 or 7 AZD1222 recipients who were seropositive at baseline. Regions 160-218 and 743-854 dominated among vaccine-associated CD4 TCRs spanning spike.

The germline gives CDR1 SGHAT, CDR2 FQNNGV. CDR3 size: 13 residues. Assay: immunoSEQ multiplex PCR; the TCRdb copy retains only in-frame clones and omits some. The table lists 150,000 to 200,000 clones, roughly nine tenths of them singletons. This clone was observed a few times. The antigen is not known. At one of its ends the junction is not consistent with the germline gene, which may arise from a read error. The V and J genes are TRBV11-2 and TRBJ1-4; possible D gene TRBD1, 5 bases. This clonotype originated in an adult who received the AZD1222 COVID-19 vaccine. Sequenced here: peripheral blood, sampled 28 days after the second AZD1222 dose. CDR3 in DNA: TGTGCCAGCAGCTTAGAGTCTGGGGCGGGCGGTACTTTT. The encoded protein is CASSLESGAGGTF.